These 18 T cell receptor beta chains originate from one sample sequenced in a study of blood T cell repertoires in COVID-19. Produced via immunoSEQ multiplex PCR; TCRdb's table is partial and in-frame only. Of 250,000 to 350,000 clones in the sample, around 88% were seen once. The sample comprised peripheral blood. The source is a woman in her forties or fifties with acute or convalescent COVID-19.

With regard to this clone: Relative to the germline gene, one junction end is altered; a read error may explain this. The chain joins TRBV6-5 to TRBJ1-1; D is undetermined. The CDR3 has 14 amino acids. Germline values: CDR1 MNHEY, CDR2 SVGAGI. The CDR3 region is CARSYRGEGTEAFF. DNA for the CDR3: TGTGCCAGGAGTTACCGAGGTGAGGGAACTGAAGCTTTCTTT.

The chain carries TRBV9 and TRBJ2-3; 8 nucleotides align to TRBD2. CDR1 and CDR2 (germline): SGDLS, YYNGEE. The CDR3 spans 13 residues. V shed 4 bases, J shed 5 bases, and the junction held 3 bases outside the gene matches. The CDR3 DNA reads TGTGCCAGCAGCCCGGGACTAGGAGATACGCAGTATTTT. Its translation: CASSPGLGDTQYF.

The chain joins TRBV9 to TRBJ1-1; the D gene is possibly TRBD1 (6 bases). CDR3 size: 14 residues. The germline CDR1 and CDR2 sequences are SGDLS and YYNGEE. V was cut by 3 bases and J by 4 bases, with 13 bases left in between. As DNA, the CDR3 is TGTGCCAGCAGCGCGGGGGGAGGGGGCACTGAAGCTTTCTTT. Translating gives CASSAGGGGTEAFF. Full variable domain (rest looked up from reference TRBV9 and TRBJ1-1): DSGVTQTPKHLITATGQRVTLRCSPRSGDLSVYWYQQSLDQGLQFLIQYYNGEERAKGNILERFSAQQFPDLHSELNLSSLELGDSALYFCASSAGGGGTEAFFGQGTRLTVV.

The chain couples TRBV28 to TRBJ1-5, with D possibly being TRBD1 (5 bases). This CDR3 spans 14 amino acids. CDR1 and CDR2 from the germline V gene are MDHEN and SYDVKM. V was shortened by 8 bases and J by 4 bases, with 15 bases between the two germline ends. The CDR3 nucleotides are TGTGCCAGCGACTCGGCAGGGTCTAATCAGCCCCAGCATTTT. As protein: CASDSAGSNQPQHF.

The chain employs TRBV18 and TRBJ2-1, with 7 nucleotides matching TRBD2. The CDR3 consists of 15 residues. Unmatched junction bases numbered 1, after V lost 2 bases and J lost 0 bases. Germline V CDR1 and CDR2: KGHSH, LQKENI. CDR3 bases: TGTGCCAGCTCACCAGGGGGGGTCTCCTACAATGAGCAGTTCTTC. Protein sequence: CASSPGGVSYNEQFF.

CDR3 in amino acids: CASSLYGGGNTIYF. CDR3 bases: TGTGCCAGCAGCTTATATGGGGGGGGAAACACCATATATTTT. The chain links TRBV7-2 to TRBJ1-3, with D perhaps TRBD1 (5 bases). Germline V gene lookup returns CDR1 SGHTA and CDR2 FQGNSA. This CDR3 comprises 14 residues. Trimming left V 2 bases short and J 4 bases short, with 9 bases between.

The V gene is TRBV19, the J gene TRBJ2-7; 7 bases map to TRBD1. V lost 4 bases, J lost 3 bases, and 9 bases stayed unmatched. CDR1 is LNHDA and CDR2 is SQIVND in the germline V gene (reference sequence). The CDR3 covers 15 residues. The CDR3 sequence: CASSTTTGIGYEQYF. The CDR3 nucleotides are TGTGCCAGTAGTACCACGACAGGGATCGGCTACGAGCAGTACTTC.

The chain uses TRBV7-2 and TRBJ2-1, with a tentative D call TRBD2 (6 bases). With 4 bases removed from V and 5 bases from J, the gap between germline ends came to 21 bases. Germline CDR1 SGHTA, CDR2 FQGNSA. The CDR3 covers 17 residues. The CDR3 DNA sequence: TGTGCCAGCAGCTCCTGGGAGAGGGGCGGGACCAACAATGAGCAGTTCTTC. Translating it yields CASSSWERGGTNNEQFF.

The gene calls are TRBV4-2 and TRBJ1-2, with a weak D call TRBD1 (6 bases). V lost 4 bases and J 5 bases, leaving 17 bases between the germline ends. The germline V gene has CDR1 LGHNA and CDR2 YNFKEQ. This CDR3 has 15 amino acids. This CDR3 reads CASSLYRESSYGYTF. CDR3 DNA: TGTGCCAGCAGCCTGTACAGGGAAAGTTCATATGGCTACACCTTC.

This clone was seen only once. This chain links TRBV9 with TRBJ2-1; TRBD1 matches at 9 bases. V lost 0 bases to trimming and J lost 7 bases; unmatched junction nucleotides: 5. In germline, CDR1 is SGDLS, CDR2 YYNGEE. The CDR3 totals 15 residues. CDR3 DNA sequence: TGTGCCAGCAGCGTAGCAGGGACAGGGCAGAATGAGCAGTTCTTC. Protein sequence: CASSVAGTGQNEQFF.

The V call is TRBV24-1, the J call TRBJ2-2, with TRBD1 matching 9 bases. J gave up 7 bases and V 3 bases, and 11 bases lay outside the gene matches. CDR3 length equals 17 residues. CDR1 and CDR2 from the germline V gene are KGHDR and SFDVKD. CDR3 sequence reads: CATSDPGGTGYGGELFF. CDR3 bases: TGTGCCACCAGTGATCCTGGGGGGACAGGGTACGGCGGGGAGCTGTTTTTT.

This chain connects TRBV2 to TRBJ2-3; TRBD2 agrees at 10 bases. The junction had 8 bases not matched to a gene; V was cut back by 8 bases and J by 3 bases. Germline CDR1 reads SNHLY; CDR2 reads FYNNEI. The CDR3 consists of 15 residues. The DNA of the CDR3 is TGTGCCAGCGTTCAAGCGGGAGGGGGTACAGATACGCAGTATTTT. It encodes CASVQAGGGTDTQYF.

This clone was counted between two and nine times. V usage is TRBV6-5 and J usage is TRBJ1-1; D call uncertain. The CDR3 spans 15 residues. Germline loops: CDR1 MNHEY, CDR2 SVGAGI. Trimming shortened V by 5 bases and J by 5 bases, and 18 bases separated the two germline ends. The CDR3 DNA is TGTGCCAGCAGTCGACCCGGATATGAGGGAACTGAAGCTTTCTTT. Protein product: CASSRPGYEGTEAFF.

This rearrangement joins TRBV18 to TRBJ1-1; the match to TRBD1 covers 8 bases. Germline CDR1 KGHSH, CDR2 LQKENI. The ends lost 0 bases at V and 4 bases at J; junction bases unmatched: 13. The CDR3 has 18 residues. Here the CDR3 reads CASSPPFWQGAMPTEAFF. DNA for the CDR3: TGTGCCAGCTCACCACCTTTCTGGCAGGGGGCTATGCCCACTGAAGCTTTCTTT. The variable domain in full, with the rest retrieved from reference TRBV18 and TRBJ1-1, is NAGVMQNPRHLVRRRGQEARLRCSPMKGHSHVYWYRQLPEEGLKFMVYLQKENIIDESGMPKERFSAEFPKEGPSILRIQQVVRGDSAAYFCASSPPFWQGAMPTEAFFGQGTRLTVV.

The gene calls are TRBV13 and TRBJ1-1; 9 bases agree with TRBD1. Germline V gene sequence: CDR1 PRHDT, CDR2 FYEKMQ (reference sequence). J lost 0 bases, V lost 2 bases, and 10 bases had no gene match. CDR3 length equals 18 residues. The CDR3 sequence: CASSLIFRTGVLNTEAFF. The CDR3 coding sequence is TGTGCCAGCAGCTTAATTTTCCGGACAGGGGTCTTGAACACTGAAGCTTTCTTT.

V usage is TRBV24-1 and J usage is TRBJ2-1; a possible D gene is TRBD1 (5 bases). Germline V gene lookup returns CDR1 KGHDR and CDR2 SFDVKD. The V and J ends lost 6 bases and 3 bases respectively, with 11 bases between them. This CDR3 has 14 residues. CDR3 bases: TGTGCCACCAGTCCAGGGTCAGTCTACAATGAGCAGTTCTTC. Translated: CATSPGSVYNEQFF.

V is TRBV5-1 and J is TRBJ1-2; D gene uncertain. V was clipped by 1 base and J by 4 bases, with 8 bases between them. Germline V CDR1 and CDR2: SGHRS, YFSETQ. The CDR3 loop spans 13 amino acids. This CDR3 reads CASSLIPGYGYTF. The DNA of the CDR3 is TGCGCCAGCAGCTTGATACCCGGCTATGGCTACACCTTC. Based on the CDR3 plus reference TRBV5-1 and TRBJ1-2, the full variable domain is KAGVTQTPRYLIKTRGQQVTLSCSPISGHRSVSWYQQTPGQGLQFLFEYFSETQRNKGNFPGRFSGRQFSNSRSEMNVSTLELGDSALYLCASSLIPGYGYTFGSGTRLTVV.

This chain joins TRBV24-1 and TRBJ2-2; 7 bases are a match to TRBD2. The CDR3 spans 18 residues. V lost 2 bases, J lost 1 base, and 9 bases stayed unmatched. The germline V gene encodes CDR1 KGHDR and CDR2 SFDVKD. This CDR3 is CATSDYWPGEGNTGELFF. The CDR3 DNA reads as TGTGCCACCAGTGATTATTGGCCGGGGGAGGGGAACACCGGGGAGCTGTTTTTT.